The clone carrying this TCR beta chain was counted many times. Its antigen is not known. TCRdb independently ran MiXCR on the 5' RACE reads; one entry per CDR3 protein. The sample carries some 290,000 distinct CDR3 sequences, 9.5% to 12% recorded once. The data derive from a study of T cells after yellow fever vaccination. General study findings and limits: Clones that expanded after primary vaccination mostly reappeared after the booster (roughly 97% CD4, approximately 89% CD8). The CD4 compartment and the CD8 compartment contained a small share of clonotypes in common.

This CDR3 contains 13 residues. The germline V gene has CDR1 MDHEN and CDR2 SYDVKM. Trimming shortened V by 7 bases and J by 2 bases, and 6 bases separated the two germline ends. The sequences come from CD4+ T cells sorted from PBMCs, collected 45 days after the yellow fever booster vaccination. This sequence joins TRBV28 and TRBJ2-6; D not resolved. The sequence derives from a man aged 18 to 29 who received the YFV17D yellow fever vaccine. The CDR3 nucleotides are TGTGCCAGCATCACTCCTGGGGCCAACGTCCTGACTTTC. It encodes CASITPGANVLTF.